In its sample, the clone carrying this T cell receptor (beta chain) was seen once. Antigen unknown. The data originate from a study of shared clonotypes between healthy human individuals. The J segment lost 3 bases and the V segment lost 4 bases, leaving 10 bases of the junction unmatched. The CDR3 extends over 16 amino acids. Looked up from germline, CDR1 is SGHDT and CDR2 is YYEEEE. TCRdb keeps only in-frame clones here, not all; method: immunoSEQ multiplex PCR. The table has around 1.9 million clones, just over 90% seen once; the top ten hold over 1.5%. Study results and caveats: Of the naive CD4 clonotypes, about 5% were shared across several donors.

Terminally differentiated effector memory CD45RA+ cells were left out of the naive CD8 fraction, which was CD45RO-negative and positively selected for CCR7. Recent vaccinations or acute infections were absent in the healthy HIV-negative adult donors. The source material was naive CD8+ T cells from PBMCs. V usage is TRBV5-6 and J usage is TRBJ2-1; 7 bases agree with TRBD2. The receptor was isolated from a man between 18 and 29 years old in good health. Some clones in this sample may be carry-over from other donors' samples. In nucleotides, the CDR3 is TGTGCCAGCAGCCCCGGGCTAGCGGAATACTACAATGAGCAGTTCTTC. The encoded protein is CASSPGLAEYYNEQFF. Supplemented by reference TRBV5-6 and TRBJ2-1, the full variable domain reads DAGVTQSPTHLIKTRGQQVTLRCSPKSGHDTVSWYQQALGQGPQFIFQYYEEEERQRGNFPDRFSGHQFPNYSSELNVNALLLGDSALYLCASSPGLAEYYNEQFFGPGTRLTVL.